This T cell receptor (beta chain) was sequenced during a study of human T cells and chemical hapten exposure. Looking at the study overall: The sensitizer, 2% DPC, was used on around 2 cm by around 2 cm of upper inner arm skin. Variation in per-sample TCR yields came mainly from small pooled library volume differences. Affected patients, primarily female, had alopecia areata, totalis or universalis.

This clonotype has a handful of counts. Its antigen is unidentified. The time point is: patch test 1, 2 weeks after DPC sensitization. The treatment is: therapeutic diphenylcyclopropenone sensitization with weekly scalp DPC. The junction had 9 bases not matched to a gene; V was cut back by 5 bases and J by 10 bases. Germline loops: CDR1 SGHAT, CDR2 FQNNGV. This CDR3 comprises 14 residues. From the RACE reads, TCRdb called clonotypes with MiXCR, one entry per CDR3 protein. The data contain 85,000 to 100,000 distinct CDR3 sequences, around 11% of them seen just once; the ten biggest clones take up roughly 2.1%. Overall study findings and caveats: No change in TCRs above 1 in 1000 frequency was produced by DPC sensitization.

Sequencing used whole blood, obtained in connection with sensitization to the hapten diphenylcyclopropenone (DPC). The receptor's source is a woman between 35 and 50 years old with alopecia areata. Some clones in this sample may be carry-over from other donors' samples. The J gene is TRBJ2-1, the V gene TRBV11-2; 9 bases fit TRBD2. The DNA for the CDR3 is TGTGCCAGCAGCATAAGGACTAGCGTCCCGGAGCAGTTCTTC. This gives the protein CASSIRTSVPEQFF. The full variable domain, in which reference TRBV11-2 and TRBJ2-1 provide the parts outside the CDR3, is EAGVAQSPRYKIIEKRQSVAFWCNPISGHATLYWYQQILGQGPKLLIQFQNNGVVDDSQLPKDRFSAERLKGVDSTLKIQPAKLEDSAVYLCASSIRTSVPEQFFGPGTRLTVL.